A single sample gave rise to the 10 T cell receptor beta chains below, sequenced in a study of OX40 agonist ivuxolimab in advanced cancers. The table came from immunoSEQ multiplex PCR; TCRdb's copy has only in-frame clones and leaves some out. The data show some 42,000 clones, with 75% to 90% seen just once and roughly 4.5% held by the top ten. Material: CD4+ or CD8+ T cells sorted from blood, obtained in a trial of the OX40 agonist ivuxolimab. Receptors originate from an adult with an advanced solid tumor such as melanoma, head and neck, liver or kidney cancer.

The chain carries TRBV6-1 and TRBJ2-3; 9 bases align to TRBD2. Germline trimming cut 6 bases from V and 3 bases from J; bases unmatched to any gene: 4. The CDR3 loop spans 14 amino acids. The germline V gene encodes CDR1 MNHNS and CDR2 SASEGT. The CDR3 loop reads CASRIAGATDTQYF. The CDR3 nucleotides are TGTGCCAGCAGAATAGCGGGAGCGACAGATACGCAGTATTTT.

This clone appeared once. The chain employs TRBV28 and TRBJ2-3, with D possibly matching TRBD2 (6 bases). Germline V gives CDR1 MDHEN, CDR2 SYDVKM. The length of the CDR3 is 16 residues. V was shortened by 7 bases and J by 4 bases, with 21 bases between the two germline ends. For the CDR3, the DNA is TGTGCCAGCACTCCCTTAAGGGCGGGGCCGCCAGATACGCAGTATTTT. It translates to CASTPLRAGPPDTQYF. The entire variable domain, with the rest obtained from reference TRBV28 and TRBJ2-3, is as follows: DVKVTQSSRYLVKRTGEKVFLECVQDMDHENMFWYRQDPGLGLRLIYFSYDVKMKEKGDIPEGYSVSREKKERFSLILESASTNQTSMYLCASTPLRAGPPDTQYFGPGTRLTVL.

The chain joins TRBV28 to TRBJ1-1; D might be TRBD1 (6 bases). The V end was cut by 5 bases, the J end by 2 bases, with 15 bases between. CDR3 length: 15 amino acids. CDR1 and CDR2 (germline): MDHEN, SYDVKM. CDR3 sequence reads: CASSLRTDYNTEAFF. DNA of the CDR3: TGTGCCAGCAGTCTCCGGACAGATTATAACACTGAAGCTTTCTTT.

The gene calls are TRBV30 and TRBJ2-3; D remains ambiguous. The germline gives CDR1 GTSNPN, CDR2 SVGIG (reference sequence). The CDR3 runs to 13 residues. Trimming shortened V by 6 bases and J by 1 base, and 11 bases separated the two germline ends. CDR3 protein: CACDPPGTDTQYF. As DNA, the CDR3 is TGTGCCTGTGACCCGCCCGGCACAGATACGCAGTATTTT.

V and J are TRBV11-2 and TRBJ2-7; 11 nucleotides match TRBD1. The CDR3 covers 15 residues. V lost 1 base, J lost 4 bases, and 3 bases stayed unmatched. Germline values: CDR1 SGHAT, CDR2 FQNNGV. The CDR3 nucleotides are TGTGCCAGCAGCTTAGGGGGGACAGGGGGTTACGAGCAGTACTTC. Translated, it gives CASSLGGTGGYEQYF.

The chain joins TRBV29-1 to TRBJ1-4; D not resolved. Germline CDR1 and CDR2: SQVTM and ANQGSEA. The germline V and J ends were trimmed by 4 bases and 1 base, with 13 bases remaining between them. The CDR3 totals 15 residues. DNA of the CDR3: TGCAGCGTTGGCCGAGCACCGGGAACTAATGAAAAACTGTTTTTT. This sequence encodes CSVGRAPGTNEKLFF.

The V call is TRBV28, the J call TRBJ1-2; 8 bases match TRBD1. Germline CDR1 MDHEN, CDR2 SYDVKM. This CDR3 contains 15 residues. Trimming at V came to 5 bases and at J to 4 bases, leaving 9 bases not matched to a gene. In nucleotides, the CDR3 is TGTGCCAGCAGTGCCCCGGGACAGGCGATCTATGGCTACACCTTC. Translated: CASSAPGQAIYGYTF.

CDR3 protein: CASSLDIYEQYF. The CDR3 nucleotides are TGTGCCAGCAGCTTGGACATTTACGAGCAGTACTTC. The rearrangement uses TRBV5-6 and TRBJ2-7, with D unclear. V was cut by 0 bases and J by 4 bases, with 5 bases left in between. The CDR3 runs to 12 residues. CDR1 and CDR2 from the germline V gene are SGHDT and YYEEEE.

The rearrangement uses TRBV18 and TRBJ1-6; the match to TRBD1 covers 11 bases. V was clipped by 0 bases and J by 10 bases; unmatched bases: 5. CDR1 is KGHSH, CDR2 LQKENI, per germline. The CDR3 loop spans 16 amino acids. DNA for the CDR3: TGTGCCAGCTCACCACCTGACAGGACAGGGGGCTCACCCCTCCACTTT. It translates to CASSPPDRTGGSPLHF.

This CDR3 reads CASRGHSTDTQYF. For the CDR3, the DNA is TGTGCCAGCAGGGGGCACAGCACAGATACGCAGTATTTT. This chain connects TRBV6-5 to TRBJ2-3; D perhaps matches TRBD1 (5 bases). This CDR3 has 13 amino acids. From germline, CDR1 is MNHEY and CDR2 SVGAGI. V was trimmed by 6 bases and J by 0 bases, leaving 7 bases between them.